The 26 T cell receptor beta chains below all came from one sample that was sequenced in a study of neurological immune-mediated disorders. TCRdb independently ran MiXCR on the 5' RACE reads; one entry per CDR3 protein. The table records approximately 100,000 distinct CDR3 sequences, 3.5% of them present only once. Material for sequencing was PBMCs. The source is a young woman with multiple sclerosis.

This clonotype has ten or more counts. This chain joins TRBV5-1 and TRBJ1-1; D not resolved. The CDR3 covers 13 residues. Germline assignment: CDR1 SGHRS and CDR2 YFSETQ. V was pared by 0 bases and J by 8 bases, with 11 bases between. DNA for the CDR3: TGCGCCAGCAGCTTGGGGCAGACGTCGGAAGCTTTCTTT. It encodes CASSLGQTSEAFF. Filled out from reference TRBV5-1 and TRBJ1-1, the complete variable domain reads KAGVTQTPRYLIKTRGQQVTLSCSPISGHRSVSWYQQTPGQGLQFLFEYFSETQRNKGNFPGRFSGRQFSNSRSEMNVSTLELGDSALYLCASSLGQTSEAFFGQGTRLTVV.

This clonotype was observed many times. The chain recombines TRBV24-1 with TRBJ2-7; possibly TRBD1 or TRBD2 for D (5 bases each). V gave up 3 bases and J gave up 0 bases, with 11 bases separating them. The germline V gene has CDR1 KGHDR and CDR2 SFDVKD. This CDR3 is built from 15 residues. CDR3 protein: CATSDPGRNSYEQYF. As DNA, the CDR3 is TGTGCCACCAGTGATCCGGGACGTAACTCCTACGAGCAGTACTTC.

In its sample, this clonotype was seen many times. This chain connects TRBV11-1 to TRBJ2-1, with 9 nucleotides matching TRBD2. CDR1 and CDR2 from the germline V gene are SGHAT and FQDESV (reference sequence). J was trimmed by 4 bases and V by 0 bases; bases with no gene match: 7. The length of the CDR3 is 17 residues. The CDR3 DNA is TGTGCCAGCAGCTTAGCCGGGACTAGCATCGCGTACAATGAGCAGTTCTTC. It translates to CASSLAGTSIAYNEQFF. The complete variable domain, with remaining parts taken from reference TRBV11-1 and TRBJ2-1, reads EAEVAQSPRYKITEKSQAVAFWCDPISGHATLYWYRQILGQGPELLVQFQDESVVDDSQLPKDRFSAERLKGVDSTLKIQPAELGDSAMYLCASSLAGTSIAYNEQFFGPGTRLTVL.

There are many counts of this clonotype. This rearrangement joins TRBV4-3 to TRBJ2-1, with D perhaps TRBD2 (5 bases). Trimming took off 1 base at V and 2 bases at J, with 9 bases between the two ends. The length of the CDR3 is 15 residues. Germline lookup yields CDR1 LGHNA and CDR2 YSLEER. CDR3 loop: CASSQGTGTYNEQFF. The CDR3 DNA reads as TGCGCCAGCAGCCAAGGGACGGGGACCTACAATGAGCAGTTCTTC.

This clonotype has a count of ten or more. The chain links TRBV4-1 to TRBJ1-1; no clear D gene. CDR1 and CDR2 (germline): MGHRA, YSYEKL. The CDR3 has 15 amino acids. Between the trimmed V and J ends, which lost 6 bases and 0 bases, there was a span of 14 bases. The DNA for the CDR3 is TGCGCCAGCAGACGAATCACAGAAATGAACACTGAAGCTTTCTTT. It yields the protein CASRRITEMNTEAFF.

This clonotype was picked up many times. The genes are TRBV15 and TRBJ2-7; 8 bases line up with TRBD2. With 1 base clipped from V and 7 bases from J, the junction kept 6 bases outside the gene matches. Germline CDR1 reads LNHNV; CDR2 reads YYDKDF (reference sequence). The CDR3 sequence is 14 residues long. In DNA, the CDR3 is TGTGCCACCAGCAGAGGGACTAGCTTTGGGGAGCAGTACTTC. It translates to CATSRGTSFGEQYF. The full variable domain, its missing parts supplied by reference TRBV15 and TRBJ2-7, is DAMVIQNPRYQVTQFGKPVTLSCSQTLNHNVMYWYQQKSSQAPKLLFHYYDKDFNNEADTPDNFQSRRPNTSFCFLDIRSPGLGDTAMYLCATSRGTSFGEQYFGPGTRLTVT.

In this sample, this clonotype turned up many times. V usage is TRBV5-1 and J usage is TRBJ2-3; D remains unclear. The CDR3 covers 15 residues. Germline V gives CDR1 SGHRS, CDR2 YFSETQ. Trimming left V 1 base short and J 0 bases short, with 9 bases between. The CDR3 bases are TGCGCCAGCAGCTTGATCAGCGACAGCACAGATACGCAGTATTTT. The encoded protein is CASSLISDSTDTQYF.

This clonotype was observed at least ten times. V and J are TRBV5-1 and TRBJ2-1; 11 nucleotides line up with TRBD2. The J segment lost 0 bases and the V segment lost 0 bases, leaving 8 bases of the junction unmatched. This CDR3 is 19 amino acids long. Germline CDR1 SGHRS, CDR2 YFSETQ. The CDR3 DNA is TGCGCCAGCAGCTTGGTTTCTAGCGGGGGGCTAAGCTCCTACAATGAGCAGTTCTTC. Its translation is CASSLVSSGGLSSYNEQFF.

This clonotype was picked up many times. The chain is built from TRBV3-1 and TRBJ2-7; D not certain. V was pared by 0 bases and J by 5 bases, with 2 bases between. The CDR3 has 11 amino acids. The germline V gene encodes CDR1 LGHDT and CDR2 YNNKEL (reference sequence). The CDR3 DNA follows: TGTGCCAGCAGCCAAGACCACGAGCAGTACTTC. This codes for CASSQDHEQYF.

A few counts support this clonotype. This sequence joins TRBV25-1 and TRBJ1-5; 7 bases line up with TRBD1. V lost 3 bases and J lost 3; bases outside the gene matches: 2. CDR3 length: 14 amino acids. The V gene's germline CDR1 is MGHDK and CDR2 SYGVNS. DNA of the CDR3: TGTGCCAGCAGTGAGGGACAGCCCAATCAGCCCCAGCATTTT. Its translation: CASSEGQPNQPQHF.

The table lists this clonotype with many counts. This chain links TRBV30 with TRBJ1-1; 8 bases line up with TRBD1. The CDR3 extends over 13 amino acids. With 5 bases clipped from V and 0 bases from J, the junction kept 2 bases outside the gene matches. Germline V gives CDR1 GTSNPN, CDR2 SVGIG (reference sequence). In DNA form, the CDR3 reads TGTGCCTGGGACAGGGGCGTGAACACTGAAGCTTTCTTT. Its protein product is CAWDRGVNTEAFF.

This clonotype was counted at least ten times. This chain connects TRBV20-1 to TRBJ2-1; no reliable D call. The CDR3 is 16 residues long. V lost 2 bases and J 6 bases, leaving 20 bases between the germline ends. The germline CDR1 and CDR2 sequences are DFQATT and SNEGSKA (reference sequence). The CDR3 region is CSARPRRSGWVNEQFF. For the CDR3, the DNA is TGCAGTGCTAGACCAAGGCGGTCAGGTTGGGTCAATGAGCAGTTCTTC.

There are many counts of this clonotype. The chain combines TRBV6-5 with TRBJ1-2; 9 bases are shared with TRBD1. Looked up from germline, CDR1 is MNHEY and CDR2 is SVGAGI. V gave up 5 bases and J gave up 10 bases; unmatched junction bases: 5. There are 12 residues in the CDR3. CDR3 amino acids: CASSQRTGDYTF. The CDR3 nucleotides are TGTGCCAGCAGTCAAAGGACAGGGGACTACACCTTC.

This clonotype was recorded at least ten times. This chain connects TRBV5-1 to TRBJ2-5, with 10 nucleotides matching TRBD2. The CDR3 totals 15 residues. CDR1 and CDR2 from the germline V gene are SGHRS and YFSETQ. The ends lost 4 bases at V and 1 base at J; junction bases unmatched: 4. CDR3 sequence reads: CASSSLAGGQETQYF. The DNA for the CDR3 is TGCGCCAGCAGCAGTTTAGCGGGAGGCCAAGAGACCCAGTACTTC. The complete variable domain, with remaining parts taken from reference TRBV5-1 and TRBJ2-5, reads KAGVTQTPRYLIKTRGQQVTLSCSPISGHRSVSWYQQTPGQGLQFLFEYFSETQRNKGNFPGRFSGRQFSNSRSEMNVSTLELGDSALYLCASSSLAGGQETQYFGPGTRLLVL.

This clonotype showed up many times. The genes are TRBV7-9 and TRBJ2-3, with 7 bases that match TRBD2. The CDR3 sequence is 14 residues long. Trimming removed 5 bases from V and 3 bases from J; junction bases left unmatched: 5. Germline CDR1 and CDR2: SEHNR and FQNEAQ (reference sequence). The CDR3 DNA follows: TGTGCCAGCAGCCCCCGGGGGGTAACAGATACGCAGTATTTT. It encodes CASSPRGVTDTQYF. Variable domain in full (rest from reference TRBV7-9 and TRBJ2-3): DTGVSQNPRHKITKRGQNVTFRCDPISEHNRLYWYRQTLGQGPEFLTYFQNEAQLEKSRLLSDRFSAERPKGSFSTLEIQRTEQGDSAMYLCASSPRGVTDTQYFGPGTRLTVL.

At least ten counts were recorded for this clonotype. The chain uses TRBV7-9 and TRBJ1-5; weak D call: TRBD1 (5 bases). Trimming left V 1 base short and J 3 bases short, with 10 bases between. This CDR3 spans 15 amino acids. Germline V gene lookup returns CDR1 SEHNR and CDR2 FQNEAQ (reference sequence). The CDR3 nucleotides are TGTGCCAGCAGCTTAGGTGTAGGGGACAATCAGCCCCAGCATTTT. Translating gives CASSLGVGDNQPQHF. The full variable domain, rest sourced from reference TRBV7-9 and TRBJ1-5, is DTGVSQNPRHKITKRGQNVTFRCDPISEHNRLYWYRQTLGQGPEFLTYFQNEAQLEKSRLLSDRFSAERPKGSFSTLEIQRTEQGDSAMYLCASSLGVGDNQPQHFGDGTRLSIL.

This clonotype has ten or more counts. The CDR3 loop reads CASSTQMNTEAFF. In nucleotides, the CDR3 is TGTGCCAGCAGCACTCAGATGAACACTGAAGCTTTCTTT. The chain uses TRBV9 and TRBJ1-1, with D hard to call. This CDR3 is 13 amino acids long. The germline V gene has CDR1 SGDLS and CDR2 YYNGEE. The ends were cut back, 4 bases at V and 0 bases at J, with 7 bases in the middle.

This clonotype was seen many times. V is TRBV5-1 and J is TRBJ2-2; 7 bases match TRBD1. CDR3 length equals 17 residues. Germline values: CDR1 SGHRS, CDR2 YFSETQ. J was trimmed by 0 bases and V by 0 bases; bases with no gene match: 5. Here the CDR3 reads CASSLGAGGSNTGELFF. The CDR3 nucleotides read TGCGCCAGCAGCTTGGGGGCAGGGGGTTCGAACACCGGGGAGCTGTTTTTT.

This clonotype was picked up many times. The CDR3 sequence is CASSQGNEQFF. The CDR3 coding sequence is TGTGCCAGCAGTCAGGGTAATGAGCAGTTCTTC. The chain is built from TRBV5-6 and TRBJ2-1, with D maybe TRBD1 (5 bases). Germline V gene lookup returns CDR1 SGHDT and CDR2 YYEEEE. Deletions cut 5 bases from V and 7 bases from J, with 7 bases between. The CDR3 has 11 residues.

This chain uses TRBV19 with TRBJ1-5, with D hard to call. This CDR3 is built from 15 residues. With 0 bases removed from V and 2 bases from J, the gap between germline ends came to 8 bases. Germline V gene lookup returns CDR1 LNHDA and CDR2 SQIVND (reference sequence). The CDR3: CASSIETGGNQPQHF. The CDR3 DNA reads as TGTGCCAGTAGTATAGAAACCGGGGGCAATCAGCCCCAGCATTTT.

At least ten counts were recorded for this clonotype. In DNA, the CDR3 is TGTGCCAGCAGTATGATTGGGGGGATGACTGAAGCTTTCTTT. It is translated as CASSMIGGMTEAFF. The chain combines TRBV12-3 or TRBV12-4 with TRBJ1-1, with D possibly TRBD1 on 5 matching bases. The CDR3 loop spans 14 amino acids. With 5 bases removed from V and 5 bases from J, the gap between germline ends came to 15 bases.

Many counts were recorded for this clonotype. CDR3 residues: CASSPSPFNEQFF. The CDR3 coding sequence is TGCGCCAGCAGCCCGAGCCCTTTTAATGAGCAGTTCTTC. The V call is TRBV4-1, the J call TRBJ2-1; D gene ambiguous. Germline CDR1 MGHRA, CDR2 YSYEKL. CDR3 length: 13 amino acids. Trimming took off 4 bases at V and 7 bases at J, with 11 bases between the two ends.

At least ten counts were recorded for this clonotype. J is TRBJ2-1 and V is TRBV5-4; 9 positions agree with TRBD1. Germline CDR1 SGHNT, CDR2 YYREEE (reference sequence). Unmatched junction bases numbered 4, after V lost 0 bases and J lost 12 bases. This CDR3 region has 13 residues. The DNA for the CDR3 is TGTGCCAGCAGCTTGGATGAGACAGGGGGGCAGTTCTTC. Translation gives CASSLDETGGQFF.

This clonotype was detected ten times or more. The chain is built from TRBV20-1 and TRBJ2-3, with TRBD2 matching over 7 bases. Unmatched junction bases numbered 7, after V lost 4 bases and J lost 3 bases. The CDR3 is 14 amino acids. Germline V lookup: CDR1 DFQATT, CDR2 SNEGSKA (reference sequence). In DNA, the CDR3 is TGCAGTGCTATAAGGAGCGGGAAGACAGATACGCAGTATTTT. Translating gives CSAIRSGKTDTQYF.

Many counts were recorded for this clonotype. The chain joins TRBV11-2 to TRBJ2-2, with TRBD2 matching 7 bases. Germline V CDR1 and CDR2: SGHAT, FQNNGV. The CDR3 consists of 15 residues. The ends lost 2 bases at V and 4 bases at J; junction bases unmatched: 4. The CDR3 nucleotides are TGTGCCAGCAGCTTACGGCTAGCGGCCACCGGGGAGCTGTTTTTT. Translation: CASSLRLAATGELFF.

This clonotype was recorded at least ten times. CDR3 coding DNA: TGTGCAACACAGGGGGCATATACGCAGTATTTT. Encoded protein: CATQGAYTQYF. This sequence joins TRBV28 and TRBJ2-3; 9 bases are a match to TRBD1. Germline V gives CDR1 MDHEN, CDR2 SYDVKM. There are 11 residues in the CDR3.